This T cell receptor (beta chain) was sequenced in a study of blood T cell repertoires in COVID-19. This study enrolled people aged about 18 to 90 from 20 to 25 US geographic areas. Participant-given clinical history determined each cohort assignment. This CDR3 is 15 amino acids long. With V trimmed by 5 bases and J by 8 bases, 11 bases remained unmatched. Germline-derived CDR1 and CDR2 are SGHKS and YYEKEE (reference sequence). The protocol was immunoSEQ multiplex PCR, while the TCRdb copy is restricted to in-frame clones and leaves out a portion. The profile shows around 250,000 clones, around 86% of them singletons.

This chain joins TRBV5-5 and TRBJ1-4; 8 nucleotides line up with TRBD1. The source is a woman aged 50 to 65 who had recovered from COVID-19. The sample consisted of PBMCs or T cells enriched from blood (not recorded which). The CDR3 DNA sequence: TGTGCCAGCAGGGAACCAGGGGGCGCGGCCGAAAAACTGTTTTTT. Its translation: CASREPGGAAEKLFF.